These 32 T cell receptor beta chains came from one sample sequenced in a study of cytomegalovirus exposure and HLA in healthy donors. The PCR was carried out with 60 Vbeta primers and 13 Jbeta primers. TCRdb's copy holds only in-frame clones and misses some; the assay was immunoSEQ multiplex PCR. This table holds about 120,000 clones, around 62% found once. Material: PBMCs. These receptors were obtained from a woman aged 40-49 years in good health and CMV-seropositive.

The rearrangement links TRBV5-4 to TRBJ1-2; TRBD1 aligns across 9 bases. The CDR3 is 14 amino acids. The V gene end was trimmed by 4 bases and the J gene end by 4 bases; junction bases not matched to a gene: 5. Per germline, CDR1 SGHNT and CDR2 YYREEE (reference sequence). The CDR3 DNA reads as TGTGCCAGCAGCCCGGGACAGGGAGGCTATGGCTACACCTTC. This sequence encodes CASSPGQGGYGYTF. The full variable domain, completed using reference TRBV5-4 and TRBJ1-2, is ETGVTQSPTHLIKTRGQQVTLRCSSQSGHNTVSWYQQALGQGPQFIFQYYREEENGRGNFPPRFSGLQFPNYSSELNVNALELDDSALYLCASSPGQGGYGYTFGSGTRLTVV.

The V call is TRBV5-6, the J call TRBJ1-4, with 7 bases aligning to TRBD1. This CDR3 has 15 residues. V lost 2 bases to trimming and J lost 4 bases; unmatched junction nucleotides: 5. Germline-derived CDR1 and CDR2 are SGHDT and YYEEEE. The CDR3 reads CASSFAGQSNEKLFF. In nucleotides, the CDR3 is TGTGCCAGCAGCTTTGCGGGACAGAGTAATGAAAAACTGTTTTTT.

This clone was counted only a few times. This sequence joins TRBV19 and TRBJ1-3; D uncertain. The CDR3 is 16 amino acids. Per the germline V gene, CDR1 is LNHDA and CDR2 is SQIVND (reference sequence). V lost 0 bases and J 0 bases, leaving 9 bases between the germline ends. CDR3: CASSIESSSSGNTIYF. Written as DNA, the CDR3 is TGTGCCAGTAGTATAGAGTCCTCCAGCTCTGGAAACACCATATATTTT.

The J gene is TRBJ1-5, the V gene TRBV28, with 8 bases identical to TRBD1. Germline loops: CDR1 MDHEN, CDR2 SYDVKM. The CDR3 sequence is 14 residues long. V dropped 6 bases and J dropped 3; count of bases not matched to a gene: 4. In DNA, the CDR3 is TGTGCCAGCAGGACGGACAGGGTCAATCAGCCCCAGCATTTT. Its protein product is CASRTDRVNQPQHF.

The V call is TRBV9, the J call TRBJ2-1; 14 nucleotides align to TRBD2. CDR3 length equals 17 residues. From germline, CDR1 is SGDLS and CDR2 YYNGEE. V lost 4 bases and J lost 5; bases outside the gene matches: 8. CDR3 nucleotide sequence: TGTGCCAGCAGCATCCGACTAGCGGGAGGGCCGGACAATGAGCAGTTCTTC. It codes for CASSIRLAGGPDNEQFF.

The V and J genes are TRBV19 and TRBJ2-3; 9 bases map to TRBD2. The germline V gene encodes CDR1 LNHDA and CDR2 SQIVND (reference sequence). Unmatched junction bases numbered 9, after V lost 5 bases and J lost 3 bases. The CDR3 spans 16 residues. CDR3 nucleotide sequence: TGTGCCAGTAGTCGGGGTAGCGGGAGCAATACAGATACGCAGTATTTT. Translation gives CASSRGSGSNTDTQYF.

The chain recombines TRBV7-6 with TRBJ2-1, with D possibly TRBD2 on 5 matching bases. The germline V and J ends were trimmed by 5 bases and 4 bases, with 27 bases remaining between them. Germline V gives CDR1 SGHVS, CDR2 FNYEAQ. The CDR3 is 19 residues long. The CDR3 DNA follows: TGTGCCAGCAGCATAAGCCCCCTAATAGACGGAGGAGAGTACAATGAGCAGTTCTTC. It encodes CASSISPLIDGGEYNEQFF.

This chain links TRBV9 with TRBJ2-1; 8 bases map to TRBD2. The CDR3 sequence is 19 residues long. Per germline, CDR1 SGDLS and CDR2 YYNGEE. V dropped 0 bases and J dropped 2; count of bases not matched to a gene: 13. CDR3 DNA sequence: TGTGCCAGCAGCGTAGGCGGGAGGTCCGGTGGGGGGCCCTACAATGAGCAGTTCTTC. It specifies CASSVGGRSGGGPYNEQFF.

The rearrangement links TRBV27 to TRBJ2-7, with 8 bases identical to TRBD2. The CDR3 loop spans 14 amino acids. J was trimmed by 4 bases and V by 10 bases; bases with no gene match: 12. Germline CDR1 MNHEY, CDR2 SMNVEV (reference sequence). This chain's CDR3 is CATSFTGGPYEQYF. The CDR3 region has the DNA TGTGCCACCTCCTTCACGGGAGGGCCGTACGAGCAGTACTTC.

In DNA, the CDR3 is TGTGCCAGCAGTGATCCGGGACTAGCGGGAGGAGGGCCCAATGAGCAGTTCTTC. Its protein product is CASSDPGLAGGGPNEQFF. The chain combines TRBV25-1 with TRBJ2-1, with 15 bases fitting TRBD2. With 3 bases clipped from V and 6 bases from J, the junction kept 9 bases outside the gene matches. CDR1 MGHDK and CDR2 SYGVNS come from the germline V gene. The CDR3 is made up of 18 amino acids.

The gene calls are TRBV5-1 and TRBJ2-5; D call uncertain. This CDR3 has 13 amino acids. With 2 bases removed from V and 4 bases from J, the gap between germline ends came to 9 bases. Germline V CDR1 and CDR2: SGHRS, YFSETQ. The CDR3 sequence: CASSFQERETQYF. In nucleotides, the CDR3 is TGCGCCAGCAGCTTTCAGGAAAGAGAGACCCAGTACTTC.

The table lists this clone with a few counts. The gene calls are TRBV5-6 and TRBJ2-1; TRBD2 matches at 7 bases. This CDR3 region has 14 residues. Unmatched junction bases numbered 4, after V lost 0 bases and J lost 7 bases. Germline-derived CDR1 and CDR2 are SGHDT and YYEEEE. The CDR3 DNA is TGTGCCAGCAGCTTGGATTTTAGCGGGAATGAGCAGTTCTTC. It translates to CASSLDFSGNEQFF.

V is TRBV7-9 and J is TRBJ1-2; 8 bases are a match to TRBD1. Germline CDR1 reads SEHNR; CDR2 reads FQNEAQ (reference sequence). The CDR3 is 13 residues long. Trimming cost V 4 bases and J 6 bases; bases outside gene matches: 4. Here the CDR3 DNA reads TGTGCCAGCAGCTCTGGACAGGGTGATGGCTACACCTTC. This translates into CASSSGQGDGYTF.

This clone has only a few counts. The V gene is TRBV27, the J gene TRBJ2-2, with D maybe TRBD2 (6 bases). Germline lookup yields CDR1 MNHEY and CDR2 SMNVEV (reference sequence). The CDR3 has 16 amino acids. V lost 7 bases to trimming and J lost 3 bases, with 18 bases between them. The CDR3 is CASTLRDSTYTGELFF. DNA of the CDR3: TGTGCCAGCACCCTTCGGGACTCCACATACACCGGGGAGCTGTTTTTT.

This clone has more than one count but fewer than ten. V is TRBV2 and J is TRBJ2-1; 13 positions match TRBD2. The CDR3 spans 15 residues. V lost 6 bases and J lost 6; bases outside the gene matches: 5. Germline CDR1 reads SNHLY; CDR2 reads FYNNEI. The CDR3 sequence: CASRRGLAGSNEQFF. As DNA, the CDR3 is TGTGCCAGCAGGCGGGGACTAGCGGGAAGCAATGAGCAGTTCTTC.

The genes are TRBV11-3 and TRBJ2-1; TRBD2 aligns across 15 bases. The germline V gene encodes CDR1 SGHNT and CDR2 YENEEA. V lost 2 bases to trimming and J lost 7 bases; unmatched junction nucleotides: 12. This CDR3 spans 19 amino acids. CDR3 coding DNA: TGTGCCAGCAGCTTATATTTTCTACCGGGACTAGCGGGGGGAAATGAGCAGTTCTTC. It codes for CASSLYFLPGLAGGNEQFF. Looking up the rest from reference TRBV11-3 and TRBJ2-1 gives the full variable domain: EAGVVQSPRYKIIEKKQPVAFWCNPISGHNTLYWYLQNLGQGPELLIRYENEEAVDDSQLPKDRFSAERLKGVDSTLKIQPAELGDSAVYLCASSLYFLPGLAGGNEQFFGPGTRLTVL.

The V and J genes are TRBV5-1 and TRBJ2-7, with a possible D match to TRBD2 (5 bases). Trimming removed 4 bases at V and 3 bases at J, with 8 bases between. This CDR3 spans 12 amino acids. Germline lookup yields CDR1 SGHRS and CDR2 YFSETQ. This chain's CDR3 is CASSRENYEQYF. CDR3 bases: TGCGCCAGCAGCAGGGAGAACTACGAGCAGTACTTC.

Many counts were recorded for this clone. The V call is TRBV30, the J call TRBJ2-6, with D hard to call. The V and J ends lost 3 bases and 0 bases respectively, with 9 bases between them. CDR3 length equals 15 residues. Germline lookup yields CDR1 GTSNPN and CDR2 SVGIG (reference sequence). The CDR3 coding sequence is TGTGCCTGGAGGCGCCTTCTCTCTGGGGCCAACGTCCTGACTTTC. This encodes CAWRRLLSGANVLTF. Complete variable domain (other parts from reference TRBV30 and TRBJ2-6): SQTIHQWPATLVQPVGSPLSLECTVEGTSNPNLYWYRQAAGRGLQLLFYSVGIGQISSEVPQNLSASRPQDRQFILSSKKLLLSDSGFYLCAWRRLLSGANVLTFGAGSRLTVL.

V usage is TRBV19 and J usage is TRBJ2-5; TRBD1 matches 7 bases. The J call may be faulty, since TRBJ2-7 better matches the DNA end. Germline values: CDR1 LNHDA, CDR2 SQIVND (reference sequence). The CDR3 has 15 residues. The CDR3 is CASSTQDRSSYEQYF. For the CDR3, the DNA is TGTGCCAGTAGTACCCAGGACAGGAGCTCCTACGAGCAGTACTTC.

V is TRBV6-5 and J is TRBJ1-1; D possibly corresponds to TRBD1 (5 bases). The CDR3 covers 14 residues. Germline values: CDR1 MNHEY, CDR2 SVGAGI. Trimming took off 6 bases at V and 4 bases at J, with 15 bases between the two ends. The CDR3 sequence: CASSAGVMATEAFF. DNA of the CDR3: TGTGCCAGCAGCGCGGGGGTTATGGCCACTGAAGCTTTCTTT.

The V call is TRBV5-1, the J call TRBJ2-1; maybe TRBD1 (5 bases). Germline V gene lookup returns CDR1 SGHRS and CDR2 YFSETQ. V dropped 0 bases and J dropped 8 bases, with 12 bases sitting between them. The CDR3 covers 14 residues. CDR3 sequence (DNA): TGCGCCAGCAGCTTGGACCAGGGATACCATGAGCAGTTCTTC. Translating gives CASSLDQGYHEQFF.

The genes are TRBV27 and TRBJ2-7; TRBD2 matches at 9 bases. This CDR3 comprises 16 residues. CDR1 and CDR2 from the germline V gene are MNHEY and SMNVEV (reference sequence). After removal of 4 bases from V and 5 bases from J, the junction contained 12 bases not matched to a gene. CDR3 sequence: CASSYHASGTVDEQYF. CDR3 DNA: TGTGCCAGCAGTTACCATGCTAGCGGGACCGTGGACGAGCAGTACTTC.

The table lists this clone with a few counts. The chain employs TRBV2 and TRBJ1-4; the D gene is possibly TRBD1 (5 bases). CDR1 is SNHLY, CDR2 FYNNEI, per germline. The V end lost 4 bases, the J end lost 8 bases, and 14 bases lay between the germline ends. The CDR3 totals 14 residues. In nucleotides, the CDR3 is TGTGCCAGCAGTGTAGTTAGGCGGGACGAAAAACTGTTTTTT. Protein product: CASSVVRRDEKLFF.

The chain is built from TRBV7-8 and TRBJ2-1; 8 bases map to TRBD1. CDR1 and CDR2 (germline): SGHVS, FQNEAQ. The CDR3 covers 15 residues. V shed 3 bases and J 3 bases; nucleotides not matched to a gene: 4. The CDR3 reads CASSLVGQGYNEQFF. The CDR3 bases are TGTGCCAGCAGCTTGGTCGGACAGGGCTACAATGAGCAGTTCTTC.

There are a few counts of this clone. The chain couples TRBV6-1 to TRBJ1-1; D gene ambiguous. Germline assignment: CDR1 MNHNS and CDR2 SASEGT. CDR3 length: 15 amino acids. V lost 4 bases, J lost 0 bases, and 12 bases lay in between. CDR3 sequence: CASSVSREVNTEAFF. CDR3 bases: TGTGCCAGCAGTGTCTCTCGGGAGGTGAACACTGAAGCTTTCTTT.

This chain uses TRBV7-7 with TRBJ2-5; 10 nucleotides match TRBD1. CDR3 length: 15 residues. Germline V lookup: CDR1 SSHAT, CDR2 FNYEAQ (reference sequence). Trimming took 3 bases from V and 5 from J; bases not matched to a gene: 6. CDR3 residues: CASSFRQGAWETQYF. DNA of the CDR3: TGTGCCAGCAGCTTCCGACAGGGGGCTTGGGAGACCCAGTACTTC.

Concerning this clone itself: The sample holds other DNA sequences that translate to the same CDR3. The rearrangement joins TRBV30 to TRBJ1-1; unclear D gene. The germline gives CDR1 GTSNPN, CDR2 SVGIG (reference sequence). The CDR3 contains 12 residues. The V end was cut by 4 bases, the J end by 1 base, with 7 bases between. CDR3 DNA sequence: TGTGCCTGGATATCCGGGAACACTGAAGCTTTCTTT. This translates into CAWISGNTEAFF. Full variable domain (missing parts from reference TRBV30 and TRBJ1-1): SQTIHQWPATLVQPVGSPLSLECTVEGTSNPNLYWYRQAAGRGLQLLFYSVGIGQISSEVPQNLSASRPQDRQFILSSKKLLLSDSGFYLCAWISGNTEAFFGQGTRLTVV.

V and J are TRBV5-5 and TRBJ2-7, with D unresolved. CDR1 and CDR2 from the germline V gene are SGHKS and YYEKEE (reference sequence). The CDR3 is made up of 12 amino acids. The V end lost 4 bases, the J end lost 3 bases, and 8 bases lay between the germline ends. CDR3 nucleotides: TGTGCCAGCAGCATGACGGGCTACGAGCAGTACTTC. It is translated as CASSMTGYEQYF.

The J gene is TRBJ2-5, the V gene TRBV10-3; D unresolved. Germline V gene data show CDR1 as ENHRY and CDR2 as SYGVKD. This CDR3 is 11 amino acids long. V was clipped by 6 bases and J by 5 bases, with 7 bases between them. The CDR3 is CAIRVRETQYF. The CDR3 DNA sequence: TGTGCCATCAGAGTGCGGGAGACCCAGTACTTC.

The rearrangement links TRBV28 to TRBJ2-2; no firm D call. From germline, CDR1 is MDHEN and CDR2 SYDVKM. This CDR3 has 14 residues. V shed 5 bases and J shed 4 bases, with 11 bases lying between them. CDR3 region: CASSPLPGTGELFF. The CDR3 nucleotides read TGTGCCAGCAGTCCCCTGCCGGGCACCGGGGAGCTGTTTTTT. Based on the CDR3 plus reference TRBV28 and TRBJ2-2, the full variable domain is DVKVTQSSRYLVKRTGEKVFLECVQDMDHENMFWYRQDPGLGLRLIYFSYDVKMKEKGDIPEGYSVSREKKERFSLILESASTNQTSMYLCASSPLPGTGELFFGEGSRLTVL.

V gene TRBV18 combines with J gene TRBJ1-1; D remains ambiguous. The germline V and J ends were trimmed by 4 bases and 0 bases, with 18 bases remaining between them. The CDR3 totals 17 residues. Looked up from germline, CDR1 is KGHSH and CDR2 is LQKENI. CDR3 in DNA: TGTGCCAGCTCACTAGTAGCCTCAACCCCCATGAACACTGAAGCTTTCTTT. Amino acids: CASSLVASTPMNTEAFF.

This clone was counted between two and nine times. The J gene is TRBJ1-2, the V gene TRBV19, with D possibly being TRBD1 (6 bases). The CDR3 runs 14 residues. The germline V and J ends were trimmed by 2 bases and 4 bases, with 11 bases remaining between them. Germline V gives CDR1 LNHDA, CDR2 SQIVND (reference sequence). The CDR3 nucleotides are TGTGCCAGTAGTATAAACAGGGAGAGCTATGGCTACACCTTC. This translates into CASSINRESYGYTF. The full variable domain, with the rest looked up from reference TRBV19 and TRBJ1-2, is DGGITQSPKYLFRKEGQNVTLSCEQNLNHDAMYWYRQDPGQGLRLIYYSQIVNDFQKGDIAEGYSVSREKKESFPLTVTSAQKNPTAFYLCASSINRESYGYTFGSGTRLTVV.